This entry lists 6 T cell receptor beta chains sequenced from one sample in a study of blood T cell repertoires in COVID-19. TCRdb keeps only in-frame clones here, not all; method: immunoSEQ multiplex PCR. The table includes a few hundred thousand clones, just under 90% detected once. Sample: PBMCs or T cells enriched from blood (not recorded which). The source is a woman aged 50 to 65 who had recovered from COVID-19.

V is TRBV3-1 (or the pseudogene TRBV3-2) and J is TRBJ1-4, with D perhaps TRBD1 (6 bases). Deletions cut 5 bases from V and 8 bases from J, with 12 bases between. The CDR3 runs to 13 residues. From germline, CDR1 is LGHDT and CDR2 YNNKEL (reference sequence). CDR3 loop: CASSWGGLEKLFF. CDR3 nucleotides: TGTGCCAGCAGCTGGGGGGGCCTAGAAAAACTGTTTTTT.

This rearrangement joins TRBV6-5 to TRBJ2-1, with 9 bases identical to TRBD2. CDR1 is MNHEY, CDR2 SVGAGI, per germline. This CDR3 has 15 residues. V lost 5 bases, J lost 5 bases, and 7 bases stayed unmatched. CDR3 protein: CASSNRLAADNEQFF. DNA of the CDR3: TGTGCCAGCAGTAACAGACTAGCGGCTGACAATGAGCAGTTCTTC.

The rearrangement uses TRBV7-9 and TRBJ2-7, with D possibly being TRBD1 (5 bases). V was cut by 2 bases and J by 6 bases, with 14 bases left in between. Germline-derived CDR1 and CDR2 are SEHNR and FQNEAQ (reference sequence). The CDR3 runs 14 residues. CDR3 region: CASSLFGGAGEQYF. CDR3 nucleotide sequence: TGTGCCAGCAGCTTATTCGGTGGGGCTGGCGAGCAGTACTTC.

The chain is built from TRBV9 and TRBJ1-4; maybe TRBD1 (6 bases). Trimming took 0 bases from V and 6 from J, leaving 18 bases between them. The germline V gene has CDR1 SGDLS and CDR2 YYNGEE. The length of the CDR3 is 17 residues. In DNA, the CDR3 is TGTGCCAGCAGCGTAGGTATTTCCGGCAGGGGCGATGAAAAACTGTTTTTT. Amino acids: CASSVGISGRGDEKLFF.

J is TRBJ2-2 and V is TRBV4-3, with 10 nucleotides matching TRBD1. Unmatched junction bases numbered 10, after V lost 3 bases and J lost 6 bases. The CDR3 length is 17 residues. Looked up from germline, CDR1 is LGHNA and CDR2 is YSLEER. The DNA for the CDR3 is TGCGCCAGCAGCCATCCCCCAGGACAGGGGGTCCCCGGGGAGCTGTTTTTT. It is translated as CASSHPPGQGVPGELFF.

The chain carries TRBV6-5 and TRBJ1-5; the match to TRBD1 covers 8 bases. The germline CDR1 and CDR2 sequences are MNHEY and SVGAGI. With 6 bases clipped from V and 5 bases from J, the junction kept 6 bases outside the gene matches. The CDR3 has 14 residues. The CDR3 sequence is CASSPGQGYQPQHF. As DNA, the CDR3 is TGTGCCAGCAGCCCAGGACAGGGCTATCAGCCCCAGCATTTT.